This entry concerns a single T cell receptor (beta chain). Some clones are missing from TCRdb's copy, which holds only in-frame ones; the method was immunoSEQ multiplex PCR. This table holds approximately 190,000 clones, roughly four fifths found once. This sample was included in a study of blood T cell repertoires in COVID-19. There are 15 residues in the CDR3. Germline CDR1 MNHEY, CDR2 SMNVEV (reference sequence). Trimming left V 6 bases short and J 0 bases short, with 14 bases between. Individuals aged roughly 18 to 95 years were recruited from some 26 US areas. Sequences were obtained from PBMCs or T cells enriched from blood (not recorded which). This chain uses TRBV27 with TRBJ1-2, with D perhaps matching TRBD1 (5 bases). This clonotype was sampled from a man aged 35 to 55 who had recovered from COVID-19. As DNA, the CDR3 is TGTGCCAGCAGCTCTTTTGGACACTCTAACTATGGCTACACCTTC. Its protein is CASSSFGHSNYGYTF.